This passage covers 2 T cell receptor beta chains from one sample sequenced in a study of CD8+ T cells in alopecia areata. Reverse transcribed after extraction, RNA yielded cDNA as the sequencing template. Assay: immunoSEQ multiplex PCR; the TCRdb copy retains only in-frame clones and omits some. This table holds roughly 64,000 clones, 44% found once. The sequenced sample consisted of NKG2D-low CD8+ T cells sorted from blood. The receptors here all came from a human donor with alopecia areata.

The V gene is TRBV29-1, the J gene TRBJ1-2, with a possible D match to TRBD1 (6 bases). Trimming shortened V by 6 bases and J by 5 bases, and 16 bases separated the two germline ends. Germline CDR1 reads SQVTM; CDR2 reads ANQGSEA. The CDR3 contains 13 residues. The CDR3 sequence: CSVQPGDFYGYTF. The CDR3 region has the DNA TGCAGCGTCCAGCCAGGGGATTTTTATGGCTACACCTTC.

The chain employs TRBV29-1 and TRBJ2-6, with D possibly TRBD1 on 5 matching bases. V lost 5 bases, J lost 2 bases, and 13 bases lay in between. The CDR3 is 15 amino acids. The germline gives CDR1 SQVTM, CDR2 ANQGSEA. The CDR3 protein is CSVQDINTGANVLTF. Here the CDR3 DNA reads TGCAGCGTTCAGGACATCAACACTGGGGCCAACGTCCTGACTTTC.